A single sample gave rise to the 32 T cell receptor beta chains below, sequenced in a study of T cell repertoires in cytomegalovirus infection. These receptors lack a known antigen. Via MiXCR, TCRdb re-called the reads, giving one row per CDR3 protein. The repertoire holds roughly 990,000 distinct CDR3 sequences, 30% to 40% seen once, with roughly 13% in the top ten. The sample here was cultured CD8+ T cells from PBMCs, taken from culture after CMV antigen stimulation. Every receptor here comes from a human donor in good health (CMV status not recorded). Some clones in this sample may be carry-over from other donors' samples.

The chain has TRBV4-3 and TRBJ2-3; 7 bases agree with TRBD2. Germline-derived CDR1 and CDR2 are LGHNA and YSLEER. This CDR3 comprises 17 residues. Trimming at V came to 0 bases and at J to 6 bases, leaving 12 bases not matched to a gene. The CDR3 protein is CASSQDGGDSLWDTQYF. The CDR3 region has the DNA TGCGCCAGCAGCCAAGATGGGGGGGACTCCCTCTGGGATACGCAGTATTTT.

The V call is TRBV2, the J call TRBJ1-1; D might be TRBD1 (6 bases). The CDR3 is 14 amino acids. The ends were cut back, 3 bases at V and 8 bases at J, with 16 bases in the middle. Per germline, CDR1 SNHLY and CDR2 FYNNEI. In DNA form, the CDR3 reads TGTGCCAGCAGTGACAGGGCAGGGGTTCCCGAAGCTTTCTTT. Protein: CASSDRAGVPEAFF.

This clonotype was seen more than once but under ten times. One junction end disagrees with the germline gene, perhaps due to a read error. The gene calls are TRBV7-7 and TRBJ2-2; 8 positions agree with TRBD2. The germline CDR1 and CDR2 sequences are SSHAT and FNYEAQ (reference sequence). CDR3 length: 17 residues. As DNA, the CDR3 is TGTGCTAGCAGCTTCTCGAATAGCGGGGCGAACACCGGGGAGCTGTTTTTT. This sequence encodes CASSFSNSGANTGELFF.

This chain joins TRBV10-3 and TRBJ1-5; D might be TRBD1 (6 bases). CDR1 and CDR2 (germline): ENHRY, SYGVKD. V was shortened by 4 bases and J by 6 bases, with 13 bases between the two germline ends. The CDR3 runs to 14 residues. The CDR3 nucleotides read TGTGCCATCAGTGTAACAGGAGGGGGTCAGCCCCAGCATTTT. It codes for CAISVTGGGQPQHF.

Only a few counts were recorded for this clonotype. The V call is TRBV5-6, the J call TRBJ2-7, with TRBD1 matching over 7 bases. Trimming cost V 5 bases and J 2 bases; bases outside gene matches: 7. Germline V CDR1 and CDR2: SGHDT, YYEEEE. The CDR3 covers 14 residues. CDR3 amino acids: CASRSTGEPYEQYF. The CDR3 DNA reads TGTGCCAGCAGAAGCACAGGGGAACCCTACGAGCAGTACTTC.

J is TRBJ1-1 and V is TRBV12-3 or TRBV12-4; 9 bases align to TRBD1. The CDR3 extends over 13 amino acids. The V and J ends lost 5 bases and 11 bases, in that order; junction bases with no gene match: 9. Written as DNA, the CDR3 is TGTGCCAGCAGTGGTCCCGGACAGGGGTTGGCTTTCTTT. Translated, it gives CASSGPGQGLAFF.

There are many counts of this clonotype. The chain is built from TRBV10-3 and TRBJ2-3; D may be TRBD1 or TRBD2 (7 bases each). The V end lost 5 bases, the J end lost 0 bases, and 15 bases lay between the germline ends. The CDR3 contains 16 residues. Germline V gives CDR1 ENHRY, CDR2 SYGVKD. The CDR3 DNA follows: TGTGCCATCAGTCCATCAGGGGGGGCTAGCACAGATACGCAGTATTTT. Its translation is CAISPSGGASTDTQYF.

The chain couples TRBV19 to TRBJ2-1, with D tentatively TRBD1 or TRBD2 (6 bases each). Germline V gene lookup returns CDR1 LNHDA and CDR2 SQIVND (reference sequence). V lost 0 bases to trimming and J lost 8 bases, with 20 bases between them. This CDR3 spans 17 amino acids. For the CDR3, the DNA is TGTGCCAGTAGTATAGATCGCTTTACGGGGGCGCCTCATGAGCAGTTCTTC. Residues: CASSIDRFTGAPHEQFF.

The rearrangement joins TRBV4-1 to TRBJ1-1; TRBD1 might be the D (6 bases). Germline CDR1 reads MGHRA; CDR2 reads YSYEKL. The V gene lost 0 bases and the J gene lost 5 bases, with 13 bases spanning the gap. The CDR3 contains 15 residues. CDR3 sequence: CASSQELSGVTEAFF. CDR3 nucleotide sequence: TGCGCCAGCAGCCAAGAGCTATCAGGGGTAACTGAAGCTTTCTTT.

This chain links TRBV20-1 with TRBJ1-1; possibly TRBD1 for D (6 bases). Trimming shortened V by 5 bases and J by 3 bases, and 13 bases separated the two germline ends. The CDR3 totals 13 residues. CDR1 DFQATT and CDR2 SNEGSKA come from the germline V gene (reference sequence). The CDR3 DNA is TGCAGTGCTCGAGGGGGTTTTGACACTGAAGCTTTCTTT. It yields the protein CSARGGFDTEAFF.

Regarding this clonotype: A much larger clone differs from this one at a single base, so this may be a read error. The chain uses TRBV14 and TRBJ1-6; TRBD1 matches at 10 bases. Unmatched junction bases numbered 4, after V lost 1 base and J lost 7 bases. Germline V gene lookup returns CDR1 SGHDN and CDR2 FVKESK. The CDR3 length is 16 residues. The DNA of the CDR3 is TGTGCCAGCAGCCAAGGCCGGGACAGGGGAAATTCACCCCTCCACTTT. Translating gives CASSQGRDRGNSPLHF.

This clonotype has only one observation. V and J are TRBV19 and TRBJ1-5, with D hard to call. Trimming left V 4 bases short and J 7 bases short, with 17 bases between. The CDR3 has 15 residues. CDR1 and CDR2 (germline): LNHDA, SQIVND (reference sequence). The CDR3 protein is CASSTSRGATQPQHF. In DNA, the CDR3 is TGTGCCAGTAGTACCAGTCGCGGCGCGACACAGCCCCAGCATTTT.

This clonotype showed up just a few times. The V gene is TRBV19, the J gene TRBJ1-6; D remains ambiguous. This CDR3 is built from 13 residues. CDR1 and CDR2 from the germline V gene are LNHDA and SQIVND (reference sequence). V was pared by 7 bases and J by 8 bases, with 12 bases between. CDR3 region: CASTAGRDSPLHF. The CDR3 coding sequence is TGTGCCAGTACCGCGGGAAGGGATTCACCCCTCCACTTT. Full variable domain (remainder filled in from reference TRBV19 and TRBJ1-6): DGGITQSPKYLFRKEGQNVTLSCEQNLNHDAMYWYRQDPGQGLRLIYYSQIVNDFQKGDIAEGYSVSREKKESFPLTVTSAQKNPTAFYLCASTAGRDSPLHFGNGTRLTVT.

This clonotype has more than one count but fewer than ten. The rearrangement links TRBV6-1 to TRBJ1-2, with D perhaps matching TRBD1 (5 bases). CDR3 size: 13 residues. Germline CDR1 and CDR2: MNHNS and SASEGT. Trimming shortened V by 5 bases and J by 8 bases, and 15 bases separated the two germline ends. DNA for the CDR3: TGTGCCAGCAGTTATCAGGGTTCAGAGGGCTACACCTTC. Its translation: CASSYQGSEGYTF.

The chain employs TRBV27 and TRBJ2-3; 9 bases fit TRBD2. The CDR3 length is 16 residues. Germline V gene lookup returns CDR1 MNHEY and CDR2 SMNVEV (reference sequence). Unmatched junction bases numbered 8, after V lost 2 bases and J lost 5 bases. The CDR3 sequence is CASSLRRGGGEDTQYF. The CDR3 bases are TGTGCCAGCAGTTTACGGCGGGGGGGCGGGGAAGATACGCAGTATTTT.

This clonotype was seen more than once but under ten times. The chain recombines TRBV19 with TRBJ2-7, with D perhaps matching TRBD1 (5 bases). V lost 7 bases and J 4 bases, leaving 17 bases between the germline ends. From germline, CDR1 is LNHDA and CDR2 SQIVND (reference sequence). The CDR3 covers 14 residues. Here the CDR3 DNA reads TGTGCCAGTATGAAGGACACCCAAGAGTACGAGCAGTACGTC. The encoded protein is CASMKDTQEYEQYV.

The rearrangement uses TRBV24-1 and TRBJ1-2; D might be TRBD1 (6 bases). Germline V CDR1 and CDR2: KGHDR, SFDVKD. The CDR3 has 13 amino acids. V shed 4 bases and J shed 8 bases, with 13 bases lying between them. The CDR3 sequence is CATSDVGDMGYTF. The DNA for the CDR3 is TGTGCCACCAGTGACGTAGGGGACATGGGCTACACCTTC.

The V and J genes are TRBV20-1 and TRBJ1-1, with D perhaps matching TRBD1 (6 bases). Germline V gene data show CDR1 as DFQATT and CDR2 as SNEGSKA (reference sequence). This CDR3 region has 16 residues. V lost 4 bases and J 1 base, leaving 19 bases between the germline ends. CDR3 amino acids: CSATRDTVKGNTEAFF. The CDR3 DNA is TGCAGTGCTACCCGGGACACGGTAAAGGGGAACACTGAAGCTTTCTTT.

This clonotype was counted only a few times. V usage is TRBV27 and J usage is TRBJ2-2; either TRBD1 or TRBD2 may fit D (5 bases each). Trimming took off 0 bases at V and 4 bases at J, with 9 bases between the two ends. Looked up from germline, CDR1 is MNHEY and CDR2 is SMNVEV (reference sequence). CDR3 length equals 15 residues. The CDR3 reads CASSLSGTLTGELFF. The CDR3 nucleotides read TGTGCCAGCAGTTTATCAGGGACCCTCACCGGGGAGCTGTTTTTT.

The chain is built from TRBV12-3 or TRBV12-4 and TRBJ1-2, with D perhaps matching TRBD1 (5 bases). The V and J ends lost 4 bases and 5 bases respectively, with 17 bases between them. There are 15 residues in the CDR3. This CDR3 is CASSYGRRGAYGYTF. CDR3 in DNA: TGTGCCAGCAGTTATGGTAGGAGGGGCGCGTATGGCTACACCTTC.

This clonotype was seen many times. The chain joins TRBV5-4 to TRBJ2-3; no firm D call. In germline, CDR1 is SGHNT, CDR2 YYREEE (reference sequence). V lost 2 bases, J lost 2 bases, and 12 bases lay in between. The CDR3 consists of 15 residues. The CDR3 nucleotides read TGTGCCAGCAGCTTAGGGCCATCTTCCACAGATACGCAGTATTTT. It encodes CASSLGPSSTDTQYF. Full variable domain (rest looked up from reference TRBV5-4 and TRBJ2-3): ETGVTQSPTHLIKTRGQQVTLRCSSQSGHNTVSWYQQALGQGPQFIFQYYREEENGRGNFPPRFSGLQFPNYSSELNVNALELDDSALYLCASSLGPSSTDTQYFGPGTRLTVL.

This clonotype was recorded at least ten times. The rearrangement links TRBV7-2 to TRBJ2-1; no clear D gene. V was clipped by 3 bases and J by 7 bases, with 7 bases between them. Looked up from germline, CDR1 is SGHTA and CDR2 is FQGNSA. This CDR3 contains 12 residues. CDR3 protein: CASSFLENEQFF. The DNA of the CDR3 is TGTGCCAGCAGCTTTCTGGAGAATGAGCAGTTCTTC.

The table lists this clonotype with a count of one. This chain connects TRBV10-3 to TRBJ2-7; D may match TRBD1 or TRBD2 (5 bases each). Germline CDR1 and CDR2: ENHRY and SYGVKD. This CDR3 has 13 amino acids. V lost 6 bases, J lost 6 bases, and 15 bases lay in between. The CDR3 spells CAIRQDIEGEQYF. As DNA, the CDR3 is TGTGCCATCAGGCAGGACATAGAGGGCGAGCAGTACTTC.

This clonotype was detected only a few times. The chain uses TRBV27 and TRBJ1-6, with TRBD1 matching over 7 bases. This CDR3 is 14 amino acids long. Germline loops: CDR1 MNHEY, CDR2 SMNVEV (reference sequence). The J segment lost 11 bases and the V segment lost 6 bases, leaving 10 bases of the junction unmatched. This CDR3 is CASRSQGVMTPLHF. The CDR3 DNA reads as TGTGCCAGCAGGTCCCAGGGGGTTATGACACCCCTCCACTTT.

This clonotype came up a few times. This rearrangement joins TRBV27 to TRBJ1-1; TRBD1 is a possible D gene (6 bases). The CDR3 runs 16 residues. The germline V gene has CDR1 MNHEY and CDR2 SMNVEV (reference sequence). Trimming removed 0 bases at V and 0 bases at J, with 11 bases between. The CDR3 spells CASSLSRDTMNTEAFF. In DNA, the CDR3 is TGTGCCAGCAGTTTATCGCGGGACACAATGAACACTGAAGCTTTCTTT.

There are a few counts of this clonotype. The chain has TRBV14 and TRBJ2-7; D may match TRBD1 or TRBD2 (5 bases each). Per germline, CDR1 SGHDN and CDR2 FVKESK. V lost 4 bases to trimming and J lost 2 bases, with 15 bases between them. The CDR3 consists of 15 residues. The CDR3 reads CASSPRAGKAYEQYV. The CDR3 DNA reads as TGTGCCAGCAGCCCGCGGGCAGGGAAAGCCTACGAGCAGTACGTC.

The chain combines TRBV12-3 or TRBV12-4 with TRBJ2-2; D uncertain. This CDR3 comprises 16 residues. Trimming shortened V by 5 bases and J by 2 bases, and 15 bases separated the two germline ends. The CDR3 spells CASSTTRVGNTGELFF. The CDR3 coding sequence is TGTGCCAGCAGTACCACCCGGGTGGGCAACACCGGGGAGCTGTTTTTT.

This clonotype came up many times. The chain joins TRBV19 to TRBJ1-1; perhaps TRBD1 as D (6 bases). Trimming left V 3 bases short and J 1 base short, with 12 bases between. The CDR3 is made up of 15 amino acids. In germline, CDR1 is LNHDA, CDR2 SQIVND (reference sequence). The CDR3 sequence is CASSMGHPRNTEAFF. The CDR3 DNA sequence: TGTGCCAGTAGTATGGGACATCCTCGGAACACTGAAGCTTTCTTT.

This clonotype has only a few counts. The chain couples TRBV10-3 to TRBJ2-7, with TRBD2 matching over 7 bases. The V and J ends lost 4 bases and 5 bases, in that order; junction bases with no gene match: 14. Germline CDR1 is ENHRY and CDR2 is SYGVKD. The CDR3 contains 16 residues. DNA of the CDR3: TGTGCCATCAGTGGACTAGCCGAGGGCGCAGAGGACGAGCAGTACTTC. Encoded protein: CAISGLAEGAEDEQYF.

In its sample, this clonotype was seen many times. This chain uses TRBV7-2 with TRBJ2-1, with D possibly TRBD1 on 6 matching bases. CDR3 size: 14 residues. V was clipped by 3 bases and J by 6 bases, with 12 bases between them. The germline gives CDR1 SGHTA, CDR2 FQGNSA. The CDR3 is CASSLDTQGNEQFF. CDR3 DNA: TGTGCCAGCAGCTTGGATACACAGGGCAATGAGCAGTTCTTC.

This clonotype has a handful of counts. This chain joins TRBV6-5 and TRBJ1-1, with D possibly TRBD1 on 6 matching bases. Germline loops: CDR1 MNHEY, CDR2 SVGAGI. The germline V and J ends were trimmed by 5 bases and 0 bases, with 19 bases remaining between them. The CDR3 is 17 residues long. The CDR3 spells CASSRPRDTGLNTEAFF. DNA of the CDR3: TGTGCCAGCAGTCGGCCCCGGGACACCGGCTTGAACACTGAAGCTTTCTTT.

The V and J genes are TRBV2 and TRBJ2-5, with TRBD2 as a possible D gene (5 bases). Germline CDR1 and CDR2: SNHLY and FYNNEI. The CDR3 extends over 16 amino acids. V lost 7 bases and J lost 0, with 18 bases in between. CDR3 nucleotide sequence: TGTGCCAGCACCATAGGACTGACGAAGTACCAAGAGACCCAGTACTTC. It codes for CASTIGLTKYQETQYF.